Shown below are 10 T cell receptor beta chains from a single sample sequenced in a study of cytomegalovirus exposure and HLA in healthy donors. The PCR contained 60 Vbeta and 13 Jbeta primers. Method: immunoSEQ multiplex PCR; TCRdb's copy keeps in-frame clones and lacks some. The sample consists of about 67,000 clones, just under 80% of them appearing once. Sequenced sample: PBMCs. Every receptor here comes from a woman in her 30s in good health and CMV-seronegative.

This sequence joins TRBV2 and TRBJ1-5; TRBD1 is a possible D gene (6 bases). This CDR3 is built from 16 residues. Trimming cost V 8 bases and J 10 bases, with 27 bases left between them. CDR1 SNHLY and CDR2 FYNNEI come from the germline V gene. CDR3 residues: CASVIDPDRPFSPQHF. CDR3 coding DNA: TGTGCCAGCGTTATAGACCCCGACAGGCCGTTTAGTCCCCAGCATTTT. Drawing the rest from reference TRBV2 and TRBJ1-5, the complete variable domain is EPEVTQTPSHQVTQMGQEVILRCVPISNHLYFYWYRQILGQKVEFLVSFYNNEISEKSEIFDDQFSVERPDGSNFTLKIRSTKLEDSAMYFCASVIDPDRPFSPQHFGDGTRLSIL.

The chain is built from TRBV4-3 and TRBJ2-1; D call uncertain. V gave up 0 bases and J gave up 0 bases, with 9 bases separating them. Germline V gives CDR1 LGHNA, CDR2 YSLEER. The CDR3 is 16 amino acids. The CDR3 protein is CASSQEKLHSYNEQFF. CDR3 bases: TGCGCCAGCAGCCAAGAAAAGCTTCACTCCTACAATGAGCAGTTCTTC.

This rearrangement joins TRBV5-1 to TRBJ2-2; 11 nucleotides align to TRBD2. The CDR3 is 14 residues long. CDR1 is SGHRS, CDR2 YFSETQ, per germline. The trim removed 7 bases at V and 6 bases at J, leaving 5 bases unmatched. The CDR3 region has the DNA TGCGCCAGCCTACTAGCGGGAGAACCCGGGGAGCTGTTTTTT. Protein sequence: CASLLAGEPGELFF.

The chain combines TRBV5-4 with TRBJ2-1; TRBD2 aligns across 9 bases. CDR3 size: 16 residues. V shed 4 bases, J shed 3 bases, and the junction held 8 bases outside the gene matches. In germline, CDR1 is SGHNT, CDR2 YYREEE (reference sequence). CDR3 sequence: CASSLKREVGYNEQFF. The CDR3 region has the DNA TGTGCCAGCAGCCTCAAGCGGGAGGTGGGCTACAATGAGCAGTTCTTC.

Of note for this clone: The junction departs from the called germline gene at one end, perhaps through a read error. The chain links TRBV6-5 to TRBJ1-1, with 7 bases that match TRBD1. CDR3 length equals 15 residues. The germline V gene encodes CDR1 MNHEY and CDR2 SVGAGI. The chain's CDR3 is CAGSRGTDVNTEAFF. The CDR3 DNA sequence: TGTGCCGGCAGTCGAGGGACAGACGTGAACACTGAAGCTTTCTTT.

This clone came up once. The chain is built from TRBV9 and TRBJ2-3; D perhaps matches TRBD2 (5 bases). This CDR3 spans 13 amino acids. Trimming removed 8 bases at V and 2 bases at J, with 12 bases between. Germline CDR1 SGDLS, CDR2 YYNGEE. In nucleotides, the CDR3 is TGTGCCAGTTCCGAGGGTTTCACAGATACGCAGTATTTT. Its protein is CASSEGFTDTQYF.

This clone was recorded only once. The chain couples TRBV11-2 to TRBJ2-1, with D possibly matching TRBD1 (5 bases). The V end was cut by 1 base, the J end by 3 bases, with 10 bases between. Germline CDR1 is SGHAT and CDR2 is FQNNGV. This CDR3 region has 15 residues. CDR3 in amino acids: CASSLVGRDYNEQFF. CDR3 DNA sequence: TGTGCCAGCAGCTTAGTGGGCAGGGACTACAATGAGCAGTTCTTC.

This chain joins TRBV15 and TRBJ1-5, with D unclear. CDR1 and CDR2 from the germline V gene are LNHNV and YYDKDF (reference sequence). The CDR3 spans 13 residues. The V end was cut by 7 bases, the J end by 3 bases, with 10 bases between. CDR3 bases: TGTGCCACCAATCCGGAGGTCAATCAGCCCCAGCATTTT. Protein sequence: CATNPEVNQPQHF.

This clone was seen only once. The chain has TRBV14 and TRBJ1-2, with D perhaps TRBD1 (5 bases). The germline V gene encodes CDR1 SGHDN and CDR2 FVKESK. The CDR3 has 14 amino acids. V was shortened by 4 bases and J by 10 bases, with 19 bases between the two germline ends. CDR3 region: CASSLYGGGFNYTF. In DNA form, the CDR3 reads TGTGCCAGCAGCCTCTACGGGGGAGGCTTCAACTACACCTTC.

V is TRBV6-5 and J is TRBJ1-5; the D gene is possibly TRBD1 (6 bases). V lost 4 bases and J 7 bases, leaving 17 bases between the germline ends. This CDR3 is built from 15 residues. The germline V gene has CDR1 MNHEY and CDR2 SVGAGI. CDR3: CASSSGGGGGQPQHF. The CDR3 coding sequence is TGTGCCAGCAGTTCCGGCGGGGGCGGAGGGCAGCCCCAGCATTTT.